Below are 10 T cell receptor beta chains sequenced from a single sample in a study of T-cell reconstitution after alpha-beta-depleted transplantation in children. TCRbeta library preparation incorporated unique molecular identifiers. TCRdb analysed the PCR reads with MiXCR anew, one entry per CDR3 protein. The profile covers around 960,000 distinct CDR3 sequences, with about 26% appearing a single time and roughly 27% taken by the ten largest. Source: PBMCs, mostly from graft donor cells, taken 360 days after TCRalphabeta/CD19-depleted stem cell transplant. The receptors shown here come from a boy younger than two who had a stem cell transplant for SCID, so the T cells may come from the graft donor.

The table lists this clonotype with a few counts. CDR3 coding DNA: TGTGCCAGCAGCCAGTGGGCGACTAGCCGGATTGGGAAAAACATTCAGTACTTC. It translates to CASSQWATSRIGKNIQYF. The rearrangement links TRBV3-1 to TRBJ2-4; 7 nucleotides agree with TRBD2. CDR3 length: 18 amino acids. CDR1 LGHDT and CDR2 YNNKEL come from the germline V gene (reference sequence). V lost 3 bases to trimming and J lost 4 bases; unmatched junction nucleotides: 15.

The chain links TRBV12-3 or TRBV12-4 to TRBJ1-3; no definite D call. V lost 6 bases and J 0 bases, leaving 12 bases between the germline ends. The CDR3 is 15 residues long. Here the CDR3 DNA reads TGTGCCAGCAGCCCCCTGAGGAGCTCTGGAAACACCATATATTTT. This gives the protein CASSPLRSSGNTIYF.

This clonotype was seen a handful of times. The rearrangement links TRBV5-1 to TRBJ2-7; D tentatively reads TRBD1 or TRBD2 (5 bases each). The CDR3 has 13 residues. Trimming took off 4 bases at V and 2 bases at J, with 10 bases between the two ends. From germline, CDR1 is SGHRS and CDR2 YFSETQ. This chain's CDR3 is CASSGRDAYEQYF. CDR3 nucleotide sequence: TGCGCCAGCAGCGGCCGGGACGCCTACGAGCAGTACTTC. Supplemented by reference TRBV5-1 and TRBJ2-7, the full variable domain reads KAGVTQTPRYLIKTRGQQVTLSCSPISGHRSVSWYQQTPGQGLQFLFEYFSETQRNKGNFPGRFSGRQFSNSRSEMNVSTLELGDSALYLCASSGRDAYEQYFGPGTRLTVT.

The gene calls are TRBV12-3 or TRBV12-4 and TRBJ2-2, with 8 bases lining up with TRBD2. V was clipped by 6 bases and J by 2 bases; unmatched bases: 5. The CDR3 contains 15 residues. This CDR3 is CASRPGLENTGELFF. The CDR3 DNA is TGTGCCAGCAGGCCGGGACTAGAAAACACCGGGGAGCTGTTTTTT.

Only a few counts were recorded for this clonotype. The chain uses TRBV6-1 and TRBJ1-1; 7 bases fit TRBD1. CDR1 and CDR2 from the germline V gene are MNHNS and SASEGT. The CDR3 length is 13 residues. V was pared by 6 bases and J by 4 bases, with 5 bases of the junction left unmatched. The CDR3 sequence: CASSHDRATEAFF. The CDR3 DNA follows: TGTGCCAGCAGCCACGACAGGGCCACTGAAGCTTTCTTT.

This chain joins TRBV4-3 and TRBJ2-1; TRBD2 matches 8 bases. The CDR3 has 17 amino acids. Germline-derived CDR1 and CDR2 are LGHNA and YSLEER. The junction had 8 bases not matched to a gene; V was cut back by 1 base and J by 3 bases. The CDR3 is CASSQGAGGRSYNEQFF. The CDR3 region has the DNA TGCGCCAGCAGCCAAGGGGCGGGGGGTCGCAGCTACAATGAGCAGTTCTTC.

The chain links TRBV18 to TRBJ1-2; unclear D gene. The V and J ends lost 2 bases and 4 bases respectively, with 11 bases between them. CDR1 and CDR2 (germline): KGHSH, LQKENI. This CDR3 spans 14 amino acids. CDR3 in amino acids: CASSPKSGVYGYTF. CDR3 sequence (DNA): TGTGCCAGCTCACCAAAGTCCGGGGTCTATGGCTACACCTTC.

This rearrangement joins TRBV7-3 to TRBJ2-3, with D perhaps matching TRBD1 (5 bases). Germline CDR1 and CDR2: SGHTA and FQGTGA. This CDR3 region has 11 residues. Trimming removed 5 bases at V and 9 bases at J, with 9 bases between. CDR3 coding DNA: TGTGCCAGCAGCGCGGACACAACGCAGTATTTT. This encodes CASSADTTQYF.

The gene calls are TRBV20-1 and TRBJ2-1; 7 positions match TRBD2. This CDR3 has 14 amino acids. In germline, CDR1 is DFQATT, CDR2 SNEGSKA (reference sequence). Trimming cost V 7 bases and J 4 bases; bases outside gene matches: 10. The CDR3 sequence: CSVPAGLTYNEQFF. In DNA form, the CDR3 reads TGCAGTGTCCCCGCGGGACTAACTTACAATGAGCAGTTCTTC.

The chain recombines TRBV5-1 with TRBJ2-5; 7 nucleotides match TRBD1. CDR1 and CDR2 (germline): SGHRS, YFSETQ. The CDR3 consists of 14 residues. V shed 1 base, J shed 5 bases, and the junction held 5 bases outside the gene matches. The CDR3 DNA is TGCGCCAGCAGCTTGAAAGGGGGCAGGGAGACCCAGTACTTC. As protein: CASSLKGGRETQYF. Full variable domain (remainder filled in from reference TRBV5-1 and TRBJ2-5): KAGVTQTPRYLIKTRGQQVTLSCSPISGHRSVSWYQQTPGQGLQFLFEYFSETQRNKGNFPGRFSGRQFSNSRSEMNVSTLELGDSALYLCASSLKGGRETQYFGPGTRLLVL.